These 2 T cell receptor beta chains originate from one sample sequenced in a study of response to subunit inactivated influenza vaccine. Using its own MiXCR run on the RT-PCR reads, TCRdb lists one record per CDR3 protein. The table shows fewer than 750,000 distinct CDR3 sequences, with around 15% occurring only once. The sequencing here drew on PBMCs from blood, taken 11 to 12 days after vaccination. These receptors were taken from a man aged 45-65 years who received an inactivated influenza vaccine.

The V call is TRBV15, the J call TRBJ2-5; 14 nucleotides align to TRBD2. Germline-derived CDR1 and CDR2 are LNHNV and YYDKDF (reference sequence). CDR3 size: 15 residues. V gave up 4 bases and J gave up 3 bases; unmatched junction bases: 1. The CDR3 protein is CATSTGLAGEETQYF. The CDR3 DNA is TGTGCCACCAGCACGGGACTAGCGGGAGAAGAGACCCAGTACTTC.

V is TRBV10-3 and J is TRBJ2-5, with D possibly matching TRBD2 (6 bases). This CDR3 region has 13 residues. Germline V gives CDR1 ENHRY, CDR2 SYGVKD. Trimming cost V 0 bases and J 4 bases, with 6 bases left between them. CDR3 residues: CAISESEGETQYF. CDR3 in DNA: TGTGCCATCAGTGAGTCGGAGGGAGAGACCCAGTACTTC.